Below are 13 T cell receptor beta chains sequenced from a single sample in a study of T cell responses to AZD1222 COVID-19 vaccine. Only in-frame clones appear in the TCRdb table, and some are missing; sequencing was by immunoSEQ multiplex PCR. The sample has approximately 100,000 clones; around nine tenths are singletons. The specimen comprised peripheral blood, sampled on day 0 of AZD1222 vaccination. The receptors come from an adult in good health.

J is TRBJ2-3 and V is TRBV7-3; D is unresolved. Trimming left V 2 bases short and J 1 base short, with 16 bases between. Germline lookup yields CDR1 SGHTA and CDR2 FQGTGA. This CDR3 contains 17 residues. The CDR3 nucleotides are TGTGCCAGCAGCTTACTCCCTAGAAGCGCGGGCACAGATACGCAGTATTTT. Translation: CASSLLPRSAGTDTQYF.

DNA of the CDR3: TGTGCCAGCAGATCCTCAGGGGGGGCCGGGGAGCTGTTTTTT. Its protein is CASRSSGGAGELFF. This sequence joins TRBV28 and TRBJ2-2; possibly TRBD1 or TRBD2 for D (7 bases each). Deletions cut 6 bases from V and 6 bases from J, with 14 bases between. CDR1 and CDR2 from the germline V gene are MDHEN and SYDVKM. The CDR3 sequence is 14 residues long. The whole variable domain, filled in from reference TRBV28 and TRBJ2-2, reads DVKVTQSSRYLVKRTGEKVFLECVQDMDHENMFWYRQDPGLGLRLIYFSYDVKMKEKGDIPEGYSVSREKKERFSLILESASTNQTSMYLCASRSSGGAGELFFGEGSRLTVL.

The rearrangement uses TRBV20-1 and TRBJ1-1; D is unclear. Trimming removed 3 bases from V and 0 bases from J, with 8 bases in between. Per germline, CDR1 DFQATT and CDR2 SNEGSKA (reference sequence). The CDR3 has 13 amino acids. The CDR3 spells CSASGGVNTEAFF. The CDR3, as DNA: TGCAGTGCTAGTGGCGGAGTGAACACTGAAGCTTTCTTT.

V usage is TRBV7-2 and J usage is TRBJ2-1; 9 bases map to TRBD2. The CDR3 is 16 residues long. The V gene end was trimmed by 1 base and the J gene end by 4 bases; junction bases not matched to a gene: 5. Per germline, CDR1 SGHTA and CDR2 FQGNSA. CDR3 protein: CASSLGGAGGYNEQFF. The CDR3 DNA is TGTGCCAGCAGCTTAGGAGGGGCGGGAGGGTACAATGAGCAGTTCTTC. The variable domain in full, completed from reference TRBV7-2 and TRBJ2-1, reads GAGVSQSPSNKVTEKGKDVELRCDPISGHTALYWYRQSLGQGLEFLIYFQGNSAPDKSGLPSDRFSAERTGGSVSTLTIQRTQQEDSAVYLCASSLGGAGGYNEQFFGPGTRLTVL.

This clone was detected only once. This chain links TRBV3-1 (or the pseudogene TRBV3-2) with TRBJ2-1, with 12 bases identical to TRBD1. The V and J ends lost 3 bases and 7 bases, in that order; junction bases with no gene match: 7. CDR3 length: 16 residues. Germline V lookup: CDR1 LGHDT, CDR2 YNNKEL (reference sequence). The CDR3 is CASSQSGQGAKNEQFF. The CDR3, as DNA: TGTGCCAGCAGCCAGTCGGGACAGGGGGCTAAAAATGAGCAGTTCTTC.

The chain employs TRBV27 and TRBJ1-5, with 8 bases fitting TRBD1. The germline V gene encodes CDR1 MNHEY and CDR2 SMNVEV (reference sequence). The CDR3 has 16 residues. V gave up 6 bases and J gave up 6 bases; unmatched junction bases: 13. Written as DNA, the CDR3 is TGTGCCAGCAGGGAGGGGGGGACAGGTGTTAGTCAGCCCCAGCATTTT. It specifies CASREGGTGVSQPQHF.

This clone was detected a few times. V usage is TRBV10-3 and J usage is TRBJ1-3, with TRBD1 matching over 8 bases. V gave up 4 bases and J gave up 2 bases; unmatched junction bases: 4. The CDR3 contains 15 residues. Germline CDR1 and CDR2: ENHRY and SYGVKD. The CDR3 nucleotides are TGTGCCATCAGTGGGACAGGGACGACTGGAAACACCATATATTTT. Amino acid sequence: CAISGTGTTGNTIYF.

The rearrangement joins TRBV7-9 to TRBJ1-2; a weak D match, TRBD1 (6 bases). From germline, CDR1 is SEHNR and CDR2 FQNEAQ (reference sequence). The CDR3 consists of 15 residues. Trimming left V 7 bases short and J 2 bases short, with 17 bases between. CDR3 region: CASTHYGQSNYGYTF. The CDR3 region has the DNA TGTGCCAGCACCCACTACGGACAGTCCAACTATGGCTACACCTTC.

V usage is TRBV10-3 and J usage is TRBJ2-7, with a possible D match to TRBD1 (6 bases). CDR3 length: 13 amino acids. Trimming took 2 bases from V and 4 from J, leaving 9 bases between them. CDR1 ENHRY and CDR2 SYGVKD come from the germline V gene. This CDR3 is CAISEVRGYEQYF. Here the CDR3 DNA reads TGTGCCATCAGTGAGGTCAGGGGTTACGAGCAGTACTTC.

In its sample, this clone was seen once. The chain employs TRBV28 and TRBJ1-2; the match to TRBD1 covers 10 bases. The CDR3 extends over 13 amino acids. V was pared by 5 bases and J by 7 bases, with 4 bases of the junction left unmatched. Germline V gene sequence: CDR1 MDHEN, CDR2 SYDVKM. The CDR3, as DNA: TGTGCCAGCAGTCCGACAGGGGGCGTTGGCTACACCTTC. Encoded protein: CASSPTGGVGYTF.

The chain has TRBV27 and TRBJ1-6; possibly TRBD1 for D (6 bases). Germline V gene sequence: CDR1 MNHEY, CDR2 SMNVEV (reference sequence). V lost 7 bases to trimming and J lost 1 base, with 14 bases between them. The CDR3 loop spans 16 amino acids. The CDR3 loop is CASKTGGWSYNSPLHF. The CDR3 DNA follows: TGTGCCAGCAAGACCGGGGGCTGGTCCTATAATTCACCCCTCCACTTT.

This chain connects TRBV29-1 to TRBJ1-2, with TRBD1 identical over 7 bases. J lost 4 bases, V lost 7 bases, and 6 bases had no gene match. CDR1 is SQVTM and CDR2 is ANQGSEA in the germline V gene. The CDR3 extends over 12 amino acids. CDR3 sequence: CSGGGQSYGYTF. CDR3 nucleotide sequence: TGCAGCGGAGGGGGACAGTCCTATGGCTACACCTTC.

CDR3 in amino acids: CASSLAGAGFNEQFF. The CDR3 DNA sequence: TGTGCCAGCAGCCTAGCGGGAGCCGGCTTTAATGAGCAGTTCTTC. J is TRBJ2-1 and V is TRBV6-2 or TRBV6-3; 10 bases match TRBD2. V dropped 6 bases and J dropped 7; count of bases not matched to a gene: 9. The CDR3 consists of 15 residues. From germline, CDR1 is MNHEY and CDR2 SVGEGT.